These T cell receptor beta chains were read from a single sample in a study of blood T cell repertoires in COVID-19. Using immunoSEQ multiplex PCR, the repertoire was profiled, and TCRdb retains in-frame clones only, with some absent. The data show roughly 380,000 clones, around 84% seen once. The sample was peripheral blood. All receptors come from a woman in her late teens or twenties with acute or convalescent COVID-19. The CDR3 runs from the conserved cysteine through the conserved F or W. D genes are given only for firm matches. The listing skips clone size in some rows; elsewhere it reads once, few, many or a size class.

clone_size	j_call	d_call	v_call	cdr3_nt	cdr3_aa
NA	TRBJ1-1	NA	TRBV13	TGTGCCAGCAGCCCCGGGAGGACGAACACTGAAGCTTTCTTT	CASSPGRTNTEAFF
NA	TRBJ2-1	NA	TRBV19	TGTGCCAGTAGTATAGCGGACAGCCCCTACAATGAGCAGTTCTTC	CASSIADSPYNEQFF
NA	TRBJ1-1	NA	TRBV7-8	TGTGCCAGCAGCCTGCAGGGGCCCAGCACTGAAGCTTTCTTT	CASSLQGPSTEAFF
NA	TRBJ2-5	TRBD1	TRBV27	TGTGCCAGCAGTTTAGGACAGGCGGGAGAGACCCAGTACTTC	CASSLGQAGETQYF
NA	TRBJ2-7	TRBD1	TRBV28	TGTGCCAGCAGCCGCGCAAGACAGGGGATGAGGGAGCAGTACTTC	CASSRARQGMREQYF
NA	TRBJ2-7	NA	TRBV12-3/TRBV12-4	TGTGCCAGCAGTTTAGAGGGGGTCGAGCAGTACTTC	CASSLEGVEQYF
NA	TRBJ2-5	NA	TRBV2	TGTGCCAGCAGTGTTAGTCCCTCACAAGAGACCCAGTACTTC	CASSVSPSQETQYF
few	TRBJ1-6	NA	TRBV27	TGTGCCAGCAGTTTAGGCAATTCACCCCTCCACTTT	CASSLGNSPLHF
NA	TRBJ1-1	TRBD1	TRBV7-3	TGTGCCAGCAGCCTGACAGGGGTGGCCACTGAAGCTTTCTTT	CASSLTGVATEAFF
NA	TRBJ2-7	TRBD2	TRBV5-4	TGTGCCAGCAGCTTGCTAGCGGGGGGCTACGAGCAGTACTTC	CASSLLAGGYEQYF
NA	TRBJ1-1	NA	TRBV6-5	TGTGCCAGCAGTTCAATACTTCGACAGGAGAACACTGAAGCTTTCTTT	CASSSILRQENTEAFF
NA	TRBJ2-3	NA	TRBV12-5	TGTGCTAGTGGTTTCCGTCAATGGAGGGGCACAGATACGCAGTATTTT	CASGFRQWRGTDTQYF
NA	TRBJ2-5	NA	TRBV5-4	TGTGCCAGCAGCTTGGGCAGGGGCCAAGAGACCCAGTACTTC	CASSLGRGQETQYF
NA	TRBJ2-7	TRBD2	TRBV28	TGTGCCAGCAGGGAAACTAGCGGGAGGGCCTACGAGCAGTACTTC	CASRETSGRAYEQYF
NA	TRBJ1-6	NA	TRBV19	TGTGCCAGTAGCTTTTTGCACCATGTCCCAGCGTCCCCGCAGACCTATAATTCACCCCTCCACTTT	CASSFLHHVPASPQTYNSPLHF
NA	TRBJ1-2	NA	TRBV7-9	TGTGCCAGCAGCTTAAGGACAGCACCTAACTATGGCTACACCTTC	CASSLRTAPNYGYTF